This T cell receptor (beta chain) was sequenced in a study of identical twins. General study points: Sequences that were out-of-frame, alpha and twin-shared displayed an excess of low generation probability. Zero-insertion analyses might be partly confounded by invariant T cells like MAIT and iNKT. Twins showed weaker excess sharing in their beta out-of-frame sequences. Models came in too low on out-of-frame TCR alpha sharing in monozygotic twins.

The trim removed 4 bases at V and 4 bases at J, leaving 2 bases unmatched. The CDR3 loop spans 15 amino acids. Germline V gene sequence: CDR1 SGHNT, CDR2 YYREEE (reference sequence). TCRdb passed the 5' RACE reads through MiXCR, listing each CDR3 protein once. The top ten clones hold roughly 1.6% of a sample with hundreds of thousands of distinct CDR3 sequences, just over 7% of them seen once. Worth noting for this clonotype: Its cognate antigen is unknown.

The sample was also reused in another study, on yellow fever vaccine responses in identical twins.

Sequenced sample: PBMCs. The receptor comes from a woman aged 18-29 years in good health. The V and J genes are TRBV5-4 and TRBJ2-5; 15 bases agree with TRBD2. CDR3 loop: CASSRGLAGGETQYF. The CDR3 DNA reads TGTGCCAGCAGCCGGGGACTAGCGGGGGGAGAGACCCAGTACTTC.